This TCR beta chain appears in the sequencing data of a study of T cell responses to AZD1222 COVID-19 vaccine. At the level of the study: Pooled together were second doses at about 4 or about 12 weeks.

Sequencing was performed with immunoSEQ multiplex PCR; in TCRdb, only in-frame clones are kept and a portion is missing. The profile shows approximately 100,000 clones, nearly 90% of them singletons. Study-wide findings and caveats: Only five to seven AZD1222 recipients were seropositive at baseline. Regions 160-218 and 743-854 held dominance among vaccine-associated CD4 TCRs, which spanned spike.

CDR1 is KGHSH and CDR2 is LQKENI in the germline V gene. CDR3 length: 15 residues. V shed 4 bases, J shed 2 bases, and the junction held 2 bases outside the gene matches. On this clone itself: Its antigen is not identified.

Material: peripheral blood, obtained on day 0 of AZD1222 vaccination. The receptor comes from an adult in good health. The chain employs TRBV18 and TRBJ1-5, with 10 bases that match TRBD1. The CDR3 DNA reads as TGTGCCAGCTCACAAGGGACAGGGGGCAATCAGCCCCAGCATTTT. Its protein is CASSQGTGGNQPQHF.